The rows below give T cell receptor beta chains drawn from one sample of a study of post-analysis software for immune sequencing data. Each CDR3 protein gets one entry after TCRdb re-called the PCR reads with MiXCR. The table lists hundreds of thousands of distinct CDR3 sequences, roughly three fifths of them singletons. Sequencing used blood. The receptors were sampled from a girl under 10 years old with multiple sclerosis. CDR3s include the opening cysteine and the closing phenylalanine or tryptophan.

>TRBV7-9
CASSSNADTQYF
>TRBV7-9
CASSAPGQGPYEQYF
>TRBV6-6
CASKEVRGYEQYF
>TRBV29-1
CSVEGLGTSGSHEQYF
>TRBV12-3/TRBV12-4
CASSLGVDRPADTQYF
>TRBV7-3
CASSRLAGSSYNEQFF
>TRBV6-1
CASSEGTGSSYNSPLHF
>TRBV12-3/TRBV12-4
CASSLQGAAYEQYF
>TRBV29-1
CSVEAGGTQYF
>TRBV18
CASSPQDRVVEAFF
>TRBV20-1
CSARDMTGGIQPQHF
>TRBV6-1
CASSHGRTGARYNEQFF
>TRBV7-2
CASSLGAENSPLHF
>TRBV6-6
CASSTSGRTDTQYF
>TRBV5-1
CASSLVQGNEQYF
>TRBV20-1
CSAATDEVAKNIQYF
>TRBV7-2
CASSFKEGNTEAFF
>TRBV7-2
CASSVTGSSTDTQYF
>TRBV4-1
CASSQDRLAGNLSGANVPTF
>TRBV6-1
CASSPAPDFTEQFF
>TRBV20-1
CSASDRAQLRAKNIQYF
>TRBV6-2/TRBV6-3
CASSYQDTQYF
>TRBV12-3/TRBV12-4
CASSFLVTGELFF
>TRBV2
CASSEAGARNEQFF
>TRBV5-1
CASSQGTSLDTQYF
>TRBV10-3
CAARAGQTQYF
>TRBV7-7
CASSPAGAGGEQYF
>TRBV5-1
CASSFITSDYSSTDTQYF
>TRBV7-2
CASSSPPAYNEQFF